Sequencing of this TCR beta chain was carried out in a study of OX40 agonist ivuxolimab in advanced cancers. Study in general: Earlier treatment with anti-PD-1, anti-PD-L1 or anti-CTLA-4 was permitted, and roughly 40% had received some.

From germline, CDR1 is SGHRS and CDR2 YFSETQ. The CDR3 is made up of 16 amino acids. V was shortened by 3 bases and J by 6 bases, with 21 bases between the two germline ends. Autoimmune disease history or systemic immunosuppression meant exclusion. Assay: immunoSEQ multiplex PCR; the TCRdb copy retains only in-frame clones and omits some. Among 65,000 to 75,000 clones, approximately 85% were seen once, and the ten largest hold 2% to 2.5%. The gene calls are TRBV5-1 and TRBJ1-2; D remains ambiguous. The clonotype was recovered from an adult with an advanced solid tumor such as melanoma, head and neck, liver or kidney cancer. Specimen: CD4+ or CD8+ T cells sorted from blood, collected in a trial of the OX40 agonist ivuxolimab. CDR3 bases: TGCGCCAGCAGCTCTGGACTCGTCCGATCATCGGATGGCTACACCTTC. This sequence encodes CASSSGLVRSSDGYTF.